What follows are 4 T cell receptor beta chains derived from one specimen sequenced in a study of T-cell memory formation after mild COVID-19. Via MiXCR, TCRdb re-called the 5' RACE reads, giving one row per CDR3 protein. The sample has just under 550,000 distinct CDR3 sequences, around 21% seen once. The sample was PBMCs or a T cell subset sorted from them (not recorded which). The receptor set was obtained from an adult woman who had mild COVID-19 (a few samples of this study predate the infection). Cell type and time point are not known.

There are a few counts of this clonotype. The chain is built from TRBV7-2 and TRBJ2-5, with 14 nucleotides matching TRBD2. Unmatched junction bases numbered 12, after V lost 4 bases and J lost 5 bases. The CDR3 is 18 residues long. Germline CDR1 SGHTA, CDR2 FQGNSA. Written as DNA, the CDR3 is TGTGCCAGCAGCTACCCGCCGGGACTAGCGGGAGAGGGGGAGACCCAGTACTTC. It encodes CASSYPPGLAGEGETQYF.

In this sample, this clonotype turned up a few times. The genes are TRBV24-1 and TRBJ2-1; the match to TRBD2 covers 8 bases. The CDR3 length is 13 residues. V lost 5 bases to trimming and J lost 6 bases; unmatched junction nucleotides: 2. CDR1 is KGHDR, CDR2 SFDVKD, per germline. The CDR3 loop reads CATSAGGVNEQFF. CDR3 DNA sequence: TGTGCCACCAGTGCCGGGGGGGTCAATGAGCAGTTCTTC.

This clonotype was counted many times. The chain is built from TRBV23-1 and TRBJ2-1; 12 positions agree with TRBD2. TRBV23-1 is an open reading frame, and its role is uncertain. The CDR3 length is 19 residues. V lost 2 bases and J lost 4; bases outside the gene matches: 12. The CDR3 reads CASSQPGASGGAIYNEQFF. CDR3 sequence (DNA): TGCGCCAGCAGTCAACCGGGGGCTAGCGGGGGGGCGATATACAATGAGCAGTTCTTC.

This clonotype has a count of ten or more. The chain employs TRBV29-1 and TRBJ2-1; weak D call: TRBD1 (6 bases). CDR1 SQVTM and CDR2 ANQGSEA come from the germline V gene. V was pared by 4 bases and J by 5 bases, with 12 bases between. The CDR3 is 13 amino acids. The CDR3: CSVARDTNNEQFF. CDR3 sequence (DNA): TGCAGCGTTGCCCGGGACACGAACAATGAGCAGTTCTTC.